This record looks at one TCR beta chain sequence and its context. The antigen remains unidentified. The sample is drawn from a study of OX40 agonist ivuxolimab in advanced cancers. Findings and caveats of the study: Low levels of normalized T-cell clonal expansion also appeared in some nonresponders.

V was cut by 5 bases and J by 6 bases, with 17 bases left in between. The CDR3 extends over 15 amino acids. Germline lookup yields CDR1 LNHDA and CDR2 SQIVND (reference sequence). This table comes from immunoSEQ multiplex PCR, and its TCRdb copy is limited to in-frame clones, with some not included. The sample contains some 71,000 clones, roughly nine tenths of which appear only once. The starting material was CD4+ or CD8+ T cells sorted from blood, obtained in a trial of the OX40 agonist ivuxolimab. The clonotype comes from an adult with an advanced solid tumor such as melanoma, head and neck, liver or kidney cancer. The chain employs TRBV19 and TRBJ2-1, with unresolved D. The DNA of the CDR3 is TGTGCCAGTAGTGTCAGTTCTTCTTCCCTCAATGAGCAGTTCTTC. Translated, it gives CASSVSSSSLNEQFF. The variable domain in full, completed from reference TRBV19 and TRBJ2-1, reads DGGITQSPKYLFRKEGQNVTLSCEQNLNHDAMYWYRQDPGQGLRLIYYSQIVNDFQKGDIAEGYSVSREKKESFPLTVTSAQKNPTAFYLCASSVSSSSLNEQFFGPGTRLTVL.